The 18 T cell receptor beta chains below come from one sample, sequenced in a study of regulatory T cells in long-lasting Graves disease. Stated time point: newly diagnosed GD, antithyroid drugs for less than 3 months. RNA isolated from PBMCs was used to make the TCR library. Arm-PCR of CDR3 regions and iRepertoire HTBI primers were used to build TCR beta libraries. TCRdb fed the multiplex PCR reads into MiXCR, producing one record per CDR3 protein. Of fewer than 550,000 distinct CDR3 sequences listed, less than 20% are singletons. Separately, the same data were catalogued under a study of T cells in Graves' hyperthyroidism and ophthalmopathy.

The material sequenced was peripheral blood mononuclear cells (PBMCs), taken at new diagnosis, from a patient treated with antithyroid drugs. The receptors were sampled from a woman between 18 and 30 years old with Graves disease.

Ten or more counts support this clonotype. The chain employs TRBV27 and TRBJ2-1; D possibly corresponds to TRBD2 (6 bases). This CDR3 has 15 residues. Trimming removed 0 bases from V and 12 bases from J, with 18 bases in between. Germline V gives CDR1 MNHEY, CDR2 SMNVEV (reference sequence). In DNA, the CDR3 is TGTGCCAGCAGTTTATCGATTGGCGGGGCAGTTAGGCAGTTCTTC. Protein product: CASSLSIGGAVRQFF.

This clonotype has ten or more counts. The chain combines TRBV6-2 or TRBV6-3 with TRBJ2-5; 10 positions match TRBD2. Germline trimming cut 11 bases from V and 1 base from J; bases unmatched to any gene: 4. This CDR3 region has 13 residues. The germline gives CDR1 MNHEY, CDR2 SVGEGT. CDR3 in amino acids: CAGRTSGQETQYF. In nucleotides, the CDR3 is TGTGCCGGAAGGACTAGCGGCCAAGAGACCCAGTACTTC.

This clonotype was counted a few times. The V and J genes are TRBV7-9 and TRBJ2-1, with D hard to call. The V end lost 2 bases, the J end lost 8 bases, and 10 bases lay between the germline ends. CDR3 size: 13 residues. Germline V gives CDR1 SEHNR, CDR2 FQNEAQ (reference sequence). CDR3 DNA: TGTGCCAGCAGCTTATTATTCCCCCATGAGCAGTTCTTC. Residues: CASSLLFPHEQFF.

This clonotype was found many times. This chain uses TRBV24-1 with TRBJ2-7, with TRBD1 as a possible D gene (6 bases). This CDR3 is built from 13 residues. Germline CDR1 and CDR2: KGHDR and SFDVKD. The V end was cut by 3 bases, the J end by 4 bases, with 9 bases between. CDR3 sequence: CATSDRTVYEQYF. In DNA, the CDR3 is TGTGCCACCAGTGATCGGACAGTATACGAGCAGTACTTC.

This rearrangement joins TRBV6-1 to TRBJ1-5; 8 nucleotides line up with TRBD1. CDR1 is MNHNS, CDR2 SASEGT, per germline. Trimming at V came to 4 bases and at J to 2 bases, leaving 4 bases not matched to a gene. This CDR3 is built from 15 residues. The CDR3 DNA reads TGTGCCAGCAGTGGCGACAGGGGACGCAATCAGCCCCAGCATTTT. Protein sequence: CASSGDRGRNQPQHF.

In this sample, this clonotype turned up many times. The chain carries TRBV6-2 or TRBV6-3 and TRBJ2-7; 11 bases agree with TRBD2. V lost 2 bases to trimming and J lost 10 bases; unmatched junction nucleotides: 16. The CDR3 has 17 amino acids. CDR1 and CDR2 (germline): MNHEY, SVGEGT. CDR3 region: CASSYGSGASGRPSQYF. CDR3 nucleotides: TGTGCCAGCAGTTACGGCTCGGGGGCTAGCGGGAGGCCCTCTCAGTACTTC.

This clonotype was observed a few times. The genes are TRBV6-1 and TRBJ2-2; 7 nucleotides agree with TRBD2. After removal of 8 bases from V and 4 bases from J, the junction contained 10 bases not matched to a gene. From germline, CDR1 is MNHNS and CDR2 SASEGT. This CDR3 is 15 amino acids long. CDR3 in amino acids: CASLRTTGGTGELFF. The DNA of the CDR3 is TGTGCCAGCCTTCGTACCACGGGAGGCACCGGGGAGCTGTTTTTT.

J is TRBJ2-7 and V is TRBV7-9; D uncertain. Deletions cut 4 bases from V and 5 bases from J, with 9 bases between. The germline V gene has CDR1 SEHNR and CDR2 FQNEAQ (reference sequence). The CDR3 loop spans 12 amino acids. The DNA of the CDR3 is TGTGCCAGCAGCTCAGAGGCCCACGAGCAGTACTTC. It specifies CASSSEAHEQYF. The entire variable domain, with the rest obtained from reference TRBV7-9 and TRBJ2-7, is as follows: DTGVSQNPRHKITKRGQNVTFRCDPISEHNRLYWYRQTLGQGPEFLTYFQNEAQLEKSRLLSDRFSAERPKGSFSTLEIQRTEQGDSAMYLCASSSEAHEQYFGPGTRLTVT.

This clonotype has more than one count but fewer than ten. V usage is TRBV7-2 and J usage is TRBJ2-4; TRBD2 matches 14 bases. CDR1 SGHTA and CDR2 FQGNSA come from the germline V gene. Germline trimming cut 4 bases from V and 11 bases from J; bases unmatched to any gene: 16. The CDR3 is 18 residues long. CDR3: CASSSNTGTSGSPSVQYF. DNA for the CDR3: TGTGCCAGCAGCTCTAACACCGGGACTAGCGGGAGCCCTAGTGTTCAGTACTTC.

This clonotype was seen many times. The V and J genes are TRBV2 and TRBJ2-7; 11 bases agree with TRBD2. From germline, CDR1 is SNHLY and CDR2 FYNNEI. The V segment lost 4 bases and the J segment 3 bases; nucleotides outside the gene matches: 2. The CDR3 runs to 14 residues. CDR3: CASSASGRNYEQYF. As DNA, the CDR3 is TGTGCCAGCAGTGCTAGCGGGAGGAACTACGAGCAGTACTTC.

Note on this clonotype: This may stem from a read error, because a much larger clone lies one nucleotide away. The V call is TRBV6-1, the J call TRBJ1-1; D unclear. This CDR3 has 13 residues. V gave up 7 bases and J gave up 0 bases, with 9 bases separating them. Germline CDR1 reads MNHNS; CDR2 reads SASEGT. For the CDR3, the DNA is TGTGCCAGCACCCTGACATTGAACACTGAAGCTTTCTTT. It translates to CASTLTLNTEAFF.

V usage is TRBV27 and J usage is TRBJ2-7; D may match TRBD1 or TRBD2 (5 bases each). CDR3 length: 15 residues. Germline V gene sequence: CDR1 MNHEY, CDR2 SMNVEV (reference sequence). Between the trimmed V and J ends, which lost 0 bases and 3 bases, there was a span of 12 bases. CDR3 nucleotide sequence: TGTGCCAGCAGTTTATCGGGGGAGTTCGACTACGAGCAGTACTTC. This encodes CASSLSGEFDYEQYF.

This clonotype was recorded many times. J is TRBJ2-7 and V is TRBV20-1, with D perhaps matching TRBD1 (6 bases). This CDR3 comprises 13 residues. From germline, CDR1 is DFQATT and CDR2 SNEGSKA (reference sequence). The V end was cut by 6 bases, the J end by 5 bases, with 17 bases between. The CDR3 sequence: CSAVPDSLNEQYF. For the CDR3, the DNA is TGCAGTGCCGTACCGGACAGTCTAAACGAGCAGTACTTC.

This clonotype turned up a few times. The chain carries TRBV4-1 and TRBJ2-1, with 7 bases matching TRBD2. The junction had 12 bases not matched to a gene; V was cut back by 0 bases and J by 7 bases. Germline lookup yields CDR1 MGHRA and CDR2 YSYEKL. The CDR3 is 17 amino acids. In DNA, the CDR3 is TGCGCCAGCAGCCAAGATGGGGGGAGGGCCATGGCAAATGAGCAGTTCTTC. The encoded protein is CASSQDGGRAMANEQFF.

This clonotype was observed at least ten times. This rearrangement joins TRBV27 to TRBJ1-5; D not resolved. CDR3 length: 15 residues. Per germline, CDR1 MNHEY and CDR2 SMNVEV (reference sequence). V shed 4 bases and J shed 6 bases, with 16 bases lying between them. CDR3 sequence (DNA): TGTGCCAGCAGTTCACTCCTGACGGCCGCTCAGCCCCAGCATTTT. Translation: CASSSLLTAAQPQHF.

The chain has TRBV7-3 and TRBJ1-2; a weak D match, TRBD1 (6 bases). The CDR3 loop spans 11 amino acids. Trimming removed 10 bases at V and 5 bases at J, with 11 bases between. Germline lookup yields CDR1 SGHTA and CDR2 FQGTGA. CDR3 DNA: TGTGCCACTAAGACAGGATATGGCTACACCTTC. It translates to CATKTGYGYTF.

At least ten counts were recorded for this clonotype. The chain has TRBV7-6 and TRBJ2-1, with TRBD1 as a possible D gene (5 bases). V was shortened by 1 base and J by 2 bases, with 18 bases between the two germline ends. This CDR3 comprises 18 residues. CDR1 is SGHVS and CDR2 is FNYEAQ in the germline V gene. CDR3 region: CASSLEGVFFDPYNEQFF. In DNA, the CDR3 is TGTGCCAGCAGCTTAGAAGGGGTGTTTTTTGACCCCTACAATGAGCAGTTCTTC.

This clonotype was observed at least ten times. This chain links TRBV7-9 with TRBJ2-7, with a tentative D call TRBD1 (6 bases). V was clipped by 1 base and J by 0 bases, with 10 bases between them. Per germline, CDR1 SEHNR and CDR2 FQNEAQ (reference sequence). This CDR3 has 15 amino acids. The CDR3 loop is CASSLVTGFSYEQYF. The CDR3 DNA reads as TGTGCCAGCAGCTTAGTGACAGGCTTCTCCTACGAGCAGTACTTC.